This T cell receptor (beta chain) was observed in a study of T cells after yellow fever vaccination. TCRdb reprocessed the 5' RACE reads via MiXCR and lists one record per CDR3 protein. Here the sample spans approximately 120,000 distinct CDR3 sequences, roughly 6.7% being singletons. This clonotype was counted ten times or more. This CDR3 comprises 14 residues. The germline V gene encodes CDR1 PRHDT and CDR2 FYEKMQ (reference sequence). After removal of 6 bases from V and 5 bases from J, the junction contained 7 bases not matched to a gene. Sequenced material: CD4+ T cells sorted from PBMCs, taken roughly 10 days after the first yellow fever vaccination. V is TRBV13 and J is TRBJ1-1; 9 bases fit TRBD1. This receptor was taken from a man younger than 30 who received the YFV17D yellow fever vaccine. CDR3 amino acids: CASRSGTGRTEAFF. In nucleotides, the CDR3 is TGTGCCAGCAGAAGTGGGACAGGGAGGACTGAAGCTTTCTTT.